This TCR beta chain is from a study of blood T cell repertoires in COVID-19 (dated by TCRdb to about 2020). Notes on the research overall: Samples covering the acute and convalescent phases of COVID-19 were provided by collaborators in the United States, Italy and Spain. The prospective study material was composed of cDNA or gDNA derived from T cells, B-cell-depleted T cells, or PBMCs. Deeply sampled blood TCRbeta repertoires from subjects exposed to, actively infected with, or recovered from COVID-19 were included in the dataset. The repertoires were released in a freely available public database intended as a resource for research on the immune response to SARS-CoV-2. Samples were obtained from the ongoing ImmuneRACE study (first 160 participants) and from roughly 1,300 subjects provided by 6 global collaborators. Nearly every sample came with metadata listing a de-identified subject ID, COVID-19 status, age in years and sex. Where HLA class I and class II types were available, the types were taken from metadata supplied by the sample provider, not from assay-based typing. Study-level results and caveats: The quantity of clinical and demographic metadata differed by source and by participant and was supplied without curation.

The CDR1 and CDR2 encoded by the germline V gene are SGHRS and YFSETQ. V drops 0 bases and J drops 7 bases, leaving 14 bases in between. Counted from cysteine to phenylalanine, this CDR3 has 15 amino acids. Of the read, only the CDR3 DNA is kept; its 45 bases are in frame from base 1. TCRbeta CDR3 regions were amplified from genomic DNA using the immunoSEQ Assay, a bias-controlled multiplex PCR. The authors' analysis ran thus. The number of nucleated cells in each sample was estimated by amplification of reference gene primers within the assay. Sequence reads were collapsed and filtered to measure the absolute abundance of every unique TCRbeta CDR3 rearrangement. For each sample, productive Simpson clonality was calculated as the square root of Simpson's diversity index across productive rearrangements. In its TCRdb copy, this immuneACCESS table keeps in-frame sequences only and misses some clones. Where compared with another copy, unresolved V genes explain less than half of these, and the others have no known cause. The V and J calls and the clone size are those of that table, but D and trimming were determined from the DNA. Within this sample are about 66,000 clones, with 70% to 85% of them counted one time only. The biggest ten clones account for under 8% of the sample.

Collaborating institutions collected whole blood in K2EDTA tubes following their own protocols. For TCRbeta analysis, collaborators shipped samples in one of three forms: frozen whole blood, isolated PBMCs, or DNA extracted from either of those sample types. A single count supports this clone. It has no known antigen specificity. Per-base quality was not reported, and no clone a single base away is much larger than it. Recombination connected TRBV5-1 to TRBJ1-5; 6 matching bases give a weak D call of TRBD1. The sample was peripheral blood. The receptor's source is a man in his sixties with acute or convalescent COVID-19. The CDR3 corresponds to CASSLVGGGLQPQHF. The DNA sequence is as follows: TGCGCCAGCAGCTTGGTTGGCGGGGGCCTGCAGCCCCAGCATTTT.